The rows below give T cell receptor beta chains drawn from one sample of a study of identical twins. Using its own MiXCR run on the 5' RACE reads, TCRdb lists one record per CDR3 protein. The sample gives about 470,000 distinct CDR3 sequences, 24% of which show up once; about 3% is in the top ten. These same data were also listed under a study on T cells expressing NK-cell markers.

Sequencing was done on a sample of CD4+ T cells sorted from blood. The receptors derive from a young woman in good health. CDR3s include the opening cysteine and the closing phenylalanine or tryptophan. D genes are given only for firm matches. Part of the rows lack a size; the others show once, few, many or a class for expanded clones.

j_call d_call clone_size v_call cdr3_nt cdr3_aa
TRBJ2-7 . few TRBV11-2 TGTGCCAGCAGCTTAGATGGGGGGAAGCAGTACTTC CASSLDGGKQYF
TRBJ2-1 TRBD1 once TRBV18 TGTGCCAGCTCACCAACCGGGACCAGGGGGAATGAGCAGTTCTTC CASSPTGTRGNEQFF
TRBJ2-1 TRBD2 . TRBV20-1 TGCAGTGCTAGAGATAGGACTAGCGGGGTGGGTAATGAGCAGTTCTTC CSARDRTSGVGNEQFF
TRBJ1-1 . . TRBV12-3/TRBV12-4 TGTGCCAGCAGTACCCAGGGTAGTAGGGAAGCTTTCTTT CASSTQGSREAFF
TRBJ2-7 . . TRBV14 TGTGCCAGCAGCCAAGCCATTTACTACGAGCAGTACTTC CASSQAIYYEQYF
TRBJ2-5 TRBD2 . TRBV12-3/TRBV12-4 TGTGCCAGCAGTCCTAAAGGACTAGCGGGGGGTTCCCAATACTTC CASSPKGLAGGSQYF
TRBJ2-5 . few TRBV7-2 TGTGCCAGCAGCTTAGGACCCCAGGGGAGCCAAGAGACCCAGTACTTC CASSLGPQGSQETQYF
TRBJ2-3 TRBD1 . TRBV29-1 TGCAGCGTGAATGGACAGGGCGCAGATACGCAGTATTTT CSVNGQGADTQYF
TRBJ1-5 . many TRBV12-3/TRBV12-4 TGTGCCAGCAGTCTGCGAAATCAGCCCCAGCATTTT CASSLRNQPQHF
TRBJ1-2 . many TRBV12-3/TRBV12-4 TGTGCCAGCAGTTTTCAGGGTTACGGCTACACCTTC CASSFQGYGYTF
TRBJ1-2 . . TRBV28 TGTGCCACTTCTAGCCTAGGGAGACTCTATGGCTACACCTTC CATSSLGRLYGYTF
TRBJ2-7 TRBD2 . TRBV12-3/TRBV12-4 TGTGCCAGCAGGGGACTAGCAGGCAACGAGCAGTACTTC CASRGLAGNEQYF
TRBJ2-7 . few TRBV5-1 TGCGCCAGCAGCTTAGTGGCATCTTCCTACGAGCAGTACTTC CASSLVASSYEQYF
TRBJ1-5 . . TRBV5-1 TGCGCCAGCAGCTTGGAGGGAGATGCAGTTCAGCCCCAGCATTTT CASSLEGDAVQPQHF
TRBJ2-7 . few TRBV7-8 TGTGCCAGCAGCTTAAGGGGAAAGGGCTACGAGCAGTACTTC CASSLRGKGYEQYF
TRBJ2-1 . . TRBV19 TGTGCCAGTAGTGGGAGAGGTGAGCAGTTCTTC CASSGRGEQFF
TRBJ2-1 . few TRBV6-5 TGTGCCAGCAGTTCCCTTGGACACGATTACAATGAGCAGTTCTTC CASSSLGHDYNEQFF
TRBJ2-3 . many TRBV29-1 TGCAGCGTTGAGGGGACGCAGACAGATACGCAGTATTTT CSVEGTQTDTQYF
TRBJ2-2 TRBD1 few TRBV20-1 TGCAGTGCTACCGGGACAGGGAACACCGGGGAGCTGTTTTTT CSATGTGNTGELFF
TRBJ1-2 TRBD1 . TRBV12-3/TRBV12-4 TGTGCCAGCGGGGCGGACAGGGCCTATGGCTACACCTTC CASGADRAYGYTF
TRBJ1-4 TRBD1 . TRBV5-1 TGCGCCAGCAATCCAACACCGGGACAGGGTCGTGAAAAACTGTTTTTT CASNPTPGQGREKLFF
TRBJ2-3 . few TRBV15 TGTGCCACCAACGAACTCAACACAGATACGCAGTATTTT CATNELNTDTQYF
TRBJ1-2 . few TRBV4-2 TGTGCCAGCAGCCAGGGGGCCTGGCAGGTCTATGGCTACACCTTC CASSQGAWQVYGYTF
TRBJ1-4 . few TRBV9 TGTGCCAGCAGCCCCCAGTACGATGAAAAACTGTTTTTT CASSPQYDEKLFF
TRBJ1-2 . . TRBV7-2 TGTGCCAGCAGCTTACGGGCTCTTTACTATGGCTACACCTTC CASSLRALYYGYTF
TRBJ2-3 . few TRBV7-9 TGTGCCAGCAGCTTAGTAGGAGGGAGCGGCCCAGATACGCAGTATTTT CASSLVGGSGPDTQYF
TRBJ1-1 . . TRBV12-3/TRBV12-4 TGTGCCAGCACTTTAGGCGGGGTTACTGAAGCTTTCTTT CASTLGGVTEAFF
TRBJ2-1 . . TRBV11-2 TGTGCCAGCAGCGCCGGCCGGGACCCCTTCTGGAATGAGCAGTTCTTC CASSAGRDPFWNEQFF
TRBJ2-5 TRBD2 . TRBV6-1 TGTGCCAGCAAACTGGGAGGGGACCAAGAGACCCAGTACTTC CASKLGGDQETQYF
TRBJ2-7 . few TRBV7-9 TGTGCCAGCAGTCCCCGCCTTGGAGCGGGCTCCTACGAGCAGTACTTC CASSPRLGAGSYEQYF
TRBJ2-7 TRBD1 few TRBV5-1 TGCGCCAGCAGCCATACCGGGACAGGAACCTACGAGCAGTACTTC CASSHTGTGTYEQYF
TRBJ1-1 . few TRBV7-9 TGTGCCAGCGGAGCGGGATTTAGGAACACTGAAGCTTTCTTT CASGAGFRNTEAFF
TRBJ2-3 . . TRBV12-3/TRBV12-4 TGTGCCAGCCTATCTACGGGTACGCAGTATTTT CASLSTGTQYF
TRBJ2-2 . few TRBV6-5 TGTGCCAGCAGTTACCAGCCAGCCAACACCGGGGAGCTGTTTTTT CASSYQPANTGELFF
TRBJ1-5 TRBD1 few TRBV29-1 TGCGGGACAGGGGAAAATAGCAATCAGCCCCAGCATTTT CGTGENSNQPQHF
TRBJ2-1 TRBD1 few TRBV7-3 TGTGCCAGCAGCATCTTGGGACAGGGAGGCTACAATGAGCAGTTCTTC CASSILGQGGYNEQFF
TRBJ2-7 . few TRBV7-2 TGTGCCAGCAGCTTATACCGGACTAACTACGAGCAGTACTTC CASSLYRTNYEQYF
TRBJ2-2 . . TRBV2 TGTGCCAGCAGGGGACTGGGGGTGGACGGGGAGCTGTTTTTT CASRGLGVDGELFF
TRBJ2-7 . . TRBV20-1 TGCAGTGCTAGGAGTGGCTACGAGCAGTACTTC CSARSGYEQYF
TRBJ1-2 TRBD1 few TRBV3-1 TGTGCCAGCAGCCAAGGGACAGGATGGACTCCCTGGTTC CASSQGTGWTPWF
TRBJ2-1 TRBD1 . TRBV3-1 TGTGCCAGCAGCCAACGCGACAGGGGATTCAATGAGCAGTTCTTC CASSQRDRGFNEQFF
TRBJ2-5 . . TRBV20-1 TGCAGTGCTACCTATGGGGGGATGCGCGAGACCCAGTACTTC CSATYGGMRETQYF
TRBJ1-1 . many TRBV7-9 TGTGCCAGCAGCTTAGAGGAGGTATCTGAAGCTTTCTTT CASSLEEVSEAFF
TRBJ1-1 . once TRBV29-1 TGCAGCGTTCAAGCCGGGACGACGAACACTGAAGCTTTCTTT CSVQAGTTNTEAFF
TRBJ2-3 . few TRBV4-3 TGCGCCAGCAGCCACCTAGCCTCCTATGGCTCCACAGATACGCAGTATTTT CASSHLASYGSTDTQYF
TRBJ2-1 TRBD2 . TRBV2 TGTGCCAGCAGATCAAGAGCGGGGATGGGATACAATGAGCAGTTCTTC CASRSRAGMGYNEQFF
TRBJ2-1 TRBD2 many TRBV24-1 TGTGCCACCAGTGATCCGGGACTAGTGAATGAGCAGTTCTTC CATSDPGLVNEQFF
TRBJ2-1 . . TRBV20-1 TGCAGTGCTCCTATGGGGAGTTGGTCCTACAATGAGCAGTTCTTC CSAPMGSWSYNEQFF
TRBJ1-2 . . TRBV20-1 TGCAGTGCTGGCCCCAGGGTAGACACCATCTATGGCTACACCTTC CSAGPRVDTIYGYTF
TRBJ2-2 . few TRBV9 TGTGCCAGCAGCGTTTCGACCAGGGAGCTGTTTTTT CASSVSTRELFF
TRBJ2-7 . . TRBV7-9 TGTGCCAGCAGCAGAAAAGGGCCCTACGAGCAGTACTTC CASSRKGPYEQYF
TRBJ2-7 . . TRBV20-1 TGCAGTGCCAGAAGAGGGGGGACCTACGAGCAGTACTTC CSARRGGTYEQYF
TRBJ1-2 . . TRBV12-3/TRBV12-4 TGTGCCAGCAGCCGCACGGGACGGCAGTATGGCTACACCTTC CASSRTGRQYGYTF
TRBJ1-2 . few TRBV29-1 TGCAGCGTTGTGAAGAACTATGGCTACACCTTC CSVVKNYGYTF
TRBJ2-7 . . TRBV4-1 TGCGCCAGCAGCCAAGGACCCGGGGGAAAGGACGAGCAGTACTTC CASSQGPGGKDEQYF
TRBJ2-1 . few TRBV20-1 TGCAGTGCTAGTCAGGGCACTTACAATGAGCAGTTCTTC CSASQGTYNEQFF
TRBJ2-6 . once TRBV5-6 TGTGCCAGCAGTGGAGGGGCCGCCAGGGGAAGGGGGGCCAACGTCCTGACTTTC CASSGGAARGRGANVLTF
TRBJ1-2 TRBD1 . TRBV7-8 TGTGCCAGCAGCCCTTTGACAGGGGAGGAGAGTGGCTACACCTTC CASSPLTGEESGYTF